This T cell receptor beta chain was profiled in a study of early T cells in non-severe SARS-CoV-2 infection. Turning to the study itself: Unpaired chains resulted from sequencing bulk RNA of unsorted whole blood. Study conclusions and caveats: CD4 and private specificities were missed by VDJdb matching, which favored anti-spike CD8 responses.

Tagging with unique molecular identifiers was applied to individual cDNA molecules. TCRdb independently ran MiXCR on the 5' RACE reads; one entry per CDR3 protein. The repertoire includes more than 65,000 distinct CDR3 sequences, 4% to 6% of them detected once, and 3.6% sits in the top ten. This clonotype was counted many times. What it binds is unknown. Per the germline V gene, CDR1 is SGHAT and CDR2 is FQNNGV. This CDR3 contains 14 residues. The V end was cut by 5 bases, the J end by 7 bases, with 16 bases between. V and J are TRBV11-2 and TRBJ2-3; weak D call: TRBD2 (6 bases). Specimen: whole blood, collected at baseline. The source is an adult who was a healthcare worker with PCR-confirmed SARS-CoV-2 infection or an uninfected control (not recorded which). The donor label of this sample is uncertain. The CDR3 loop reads CASSQQGLTYTQYF. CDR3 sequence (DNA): TGTGCCAGCAGCCAGCAAGGACTAACATATACGCAGTATTTT.